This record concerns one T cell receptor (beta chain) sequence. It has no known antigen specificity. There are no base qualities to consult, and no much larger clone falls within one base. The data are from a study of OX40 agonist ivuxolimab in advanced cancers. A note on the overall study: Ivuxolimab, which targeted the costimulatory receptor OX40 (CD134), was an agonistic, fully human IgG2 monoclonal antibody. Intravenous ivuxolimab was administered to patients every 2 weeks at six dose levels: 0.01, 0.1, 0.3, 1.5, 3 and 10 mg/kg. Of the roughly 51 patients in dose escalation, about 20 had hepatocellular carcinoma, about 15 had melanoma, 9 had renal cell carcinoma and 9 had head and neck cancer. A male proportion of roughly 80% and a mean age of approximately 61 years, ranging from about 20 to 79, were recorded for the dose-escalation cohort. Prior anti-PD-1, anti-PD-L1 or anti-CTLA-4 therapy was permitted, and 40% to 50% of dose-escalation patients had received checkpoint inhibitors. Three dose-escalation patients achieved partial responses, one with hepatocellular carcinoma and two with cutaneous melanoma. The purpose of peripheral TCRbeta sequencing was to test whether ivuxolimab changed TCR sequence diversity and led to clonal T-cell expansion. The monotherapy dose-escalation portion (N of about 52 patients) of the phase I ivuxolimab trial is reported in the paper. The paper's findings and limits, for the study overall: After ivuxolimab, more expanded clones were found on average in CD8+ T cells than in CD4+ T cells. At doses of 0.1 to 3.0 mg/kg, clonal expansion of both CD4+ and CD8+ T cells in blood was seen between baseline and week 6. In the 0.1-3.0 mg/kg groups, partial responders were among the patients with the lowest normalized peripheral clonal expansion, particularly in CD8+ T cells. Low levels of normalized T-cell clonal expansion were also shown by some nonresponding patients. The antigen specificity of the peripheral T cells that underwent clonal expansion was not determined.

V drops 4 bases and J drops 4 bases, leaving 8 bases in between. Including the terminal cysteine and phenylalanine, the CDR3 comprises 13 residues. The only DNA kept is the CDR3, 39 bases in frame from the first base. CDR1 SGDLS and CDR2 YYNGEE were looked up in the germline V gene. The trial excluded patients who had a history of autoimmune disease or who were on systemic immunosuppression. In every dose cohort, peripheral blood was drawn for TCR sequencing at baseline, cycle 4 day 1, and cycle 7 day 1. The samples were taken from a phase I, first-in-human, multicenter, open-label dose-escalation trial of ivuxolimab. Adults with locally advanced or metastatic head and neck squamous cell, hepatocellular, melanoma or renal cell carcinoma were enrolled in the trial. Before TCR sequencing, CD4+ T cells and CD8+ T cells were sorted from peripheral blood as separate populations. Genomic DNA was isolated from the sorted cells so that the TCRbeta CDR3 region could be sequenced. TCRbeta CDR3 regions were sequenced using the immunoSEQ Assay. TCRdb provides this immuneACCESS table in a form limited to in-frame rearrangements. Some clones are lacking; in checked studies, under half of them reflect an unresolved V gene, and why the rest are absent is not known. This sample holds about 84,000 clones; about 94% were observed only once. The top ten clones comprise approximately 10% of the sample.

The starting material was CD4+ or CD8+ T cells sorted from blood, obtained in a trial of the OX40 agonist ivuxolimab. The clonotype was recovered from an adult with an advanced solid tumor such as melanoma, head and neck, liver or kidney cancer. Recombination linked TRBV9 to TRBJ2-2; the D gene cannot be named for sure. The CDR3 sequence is CASSPKGTGELFF. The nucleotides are TGTGCCAGCAGCCCCAAGGGCACCGGGGAGCTGTTTTTT.